The TCR beta chain described here comes from a study of CD8 T cells in ankylosing spondylitis. Preparation of TCR beta libraries was done by quantitative 5'-RACE with molecular barcodes. One entry per CDR3 protein, called by TCRdb with MiXCR from the 5' RACE reads. The sample contains under 450,000 distinct CDR3 sequences, 15% to 20% of which appear only once. CDR1 and CDR2 (germline): KGHSH, LQKENI. Trimming pared 3 bases from V and 4 bases from J, leaving 10 bases between. The CDR3 length is 14 residues. Study observations and caveats: Disease-associated clonotypes exhibited CD8+ identity and were relatively infrequent in peripheral blood. A subset of motif variants has previously been described in the synovial fluid and blood of reactive arthritis. Made up of about eight highly homologous variants, a TCR beta motif appeared characteristic of ankylosing spondylitis blood. Clones tied to disease were said to be significantly enriched in matched ankylosing spondylitis synovial fluid.

This clonotype was detected ten times or more. The antigen remains unidentified. The rearrangement links TRBV18 to TRBJ1-5; maybe TRBD1 (5 bases). The source of this sequence is a male donor with ankylosing spondylitis. Sequenced sample: blood, either unsorted or a sorted T cell fraction (not recorded which). The CDR3 DNA sequence: TGTGCCAGCTCACCCGGGACGGTGAATCAGCCCCAGCATTTT. It encodes CASSPGTVNQPQHF.